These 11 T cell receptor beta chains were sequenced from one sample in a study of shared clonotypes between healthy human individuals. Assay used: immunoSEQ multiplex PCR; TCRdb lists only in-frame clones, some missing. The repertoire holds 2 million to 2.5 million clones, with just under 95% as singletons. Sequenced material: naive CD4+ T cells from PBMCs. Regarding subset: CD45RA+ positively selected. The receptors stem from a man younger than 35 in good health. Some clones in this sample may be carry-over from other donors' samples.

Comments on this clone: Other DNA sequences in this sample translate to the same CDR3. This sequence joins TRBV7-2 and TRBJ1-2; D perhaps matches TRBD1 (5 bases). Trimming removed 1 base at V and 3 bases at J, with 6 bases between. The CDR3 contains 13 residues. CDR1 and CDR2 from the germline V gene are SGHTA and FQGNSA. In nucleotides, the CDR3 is TGTGCCAGCAGCTTAGGACAGCACTATGGCTACACCTTC. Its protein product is CASSLGQHYGYTF.

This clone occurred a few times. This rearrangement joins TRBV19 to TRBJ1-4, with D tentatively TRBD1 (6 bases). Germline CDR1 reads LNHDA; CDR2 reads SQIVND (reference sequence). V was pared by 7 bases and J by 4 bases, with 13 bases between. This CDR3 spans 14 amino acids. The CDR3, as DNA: TGTGCCAGTATGCCGGGGGCCGATAATGAAAAACTGTTTTTT. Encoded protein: CASMPGADNEKLFF.

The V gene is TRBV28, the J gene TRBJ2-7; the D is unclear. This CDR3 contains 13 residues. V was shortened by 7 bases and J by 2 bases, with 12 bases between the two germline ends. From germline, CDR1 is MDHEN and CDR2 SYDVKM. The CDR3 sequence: CASNEMGPYEQYF. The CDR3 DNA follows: TGTGCCAGCAACGAAATGGGCCCCTACGAGCAGTACTTC.

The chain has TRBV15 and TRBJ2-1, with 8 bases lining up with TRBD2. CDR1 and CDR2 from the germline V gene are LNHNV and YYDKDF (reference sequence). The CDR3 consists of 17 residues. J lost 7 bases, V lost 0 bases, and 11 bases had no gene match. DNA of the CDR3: TGTGCCACCAGCAGAGATGCCCCGGCGGGAGGCCTGAATGAGCAGTTCTTC. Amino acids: CATSRDAPAGGLNEQFF.

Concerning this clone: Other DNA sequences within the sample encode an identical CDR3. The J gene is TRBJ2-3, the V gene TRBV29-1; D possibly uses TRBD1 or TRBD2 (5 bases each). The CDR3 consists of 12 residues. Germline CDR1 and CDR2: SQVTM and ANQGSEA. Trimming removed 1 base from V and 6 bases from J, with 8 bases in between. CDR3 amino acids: CSVEGGTDTQYF. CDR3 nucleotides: TGCAGCGTTGAAGGGGGGACCGATACGCAGTATTTT.

CDR3 loop: CASSPDLGGREKLFF. CDR3 bases: TGTGCCAGCTCACCGGACCTCGGGGGGAGAGAAAAACTGTTTTTT. V gene TRBV18 combines with J gene TRBJ1-4; weak D call: TRBD1 (5 bases). CDR1 and CDR2 from the germline V gene are KGHSH and LQKENI. The CDR3 is 15 residues long. V was trimmed by 3 bases and J by 8 bases, leaving 16 bases between them. The full variable domain, in which reference TRBV18 and TRBJ1-4 provide the parts outside the CDR3, is NAGVMQNPRHLVRRRGQEARLRCSPMKGHSHVYWYRQLPEEGLKFMVYLQKENIIDESGMPKERFSAEFPKEGPSILRIQQVVRGDSAAYFCASSPDLGGREKLFFGSGTQLSVL.

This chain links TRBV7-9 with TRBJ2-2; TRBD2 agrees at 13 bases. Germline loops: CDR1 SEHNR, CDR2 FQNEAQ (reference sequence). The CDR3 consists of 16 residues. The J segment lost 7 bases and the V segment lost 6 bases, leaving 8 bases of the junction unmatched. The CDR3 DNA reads TGTGCCAGCAGAGGAGGGACTAGCGGGACGGTCGGGGAGCTGTTTTTT. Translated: CASRGGTSGTVGELFF.

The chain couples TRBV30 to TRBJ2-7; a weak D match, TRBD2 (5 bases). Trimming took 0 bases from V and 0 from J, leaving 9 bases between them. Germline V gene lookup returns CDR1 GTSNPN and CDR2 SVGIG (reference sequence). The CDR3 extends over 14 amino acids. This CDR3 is CAWSVGGRSYEQYF. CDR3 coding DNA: TGTGCCTGGAGTGTAGGAGGCCGCTCCTACGAGCAGTACTTC.

CDR3: CASSSGSTITEAFF. The CDR3 coding sequence is TGCGCCAGCAGCTCCGGATCTACCATAACTGAAGCTTTCTTT. The chain couples TRBV5-1 to TRBJ1-1; D uncertain. V was clipped by 3 bases and J by 5 bases, with 14 bases between them. The CDR3 length is 14 residues. Germline lookup yields CDR1 SGHRS and CDR2 YFSETQ.

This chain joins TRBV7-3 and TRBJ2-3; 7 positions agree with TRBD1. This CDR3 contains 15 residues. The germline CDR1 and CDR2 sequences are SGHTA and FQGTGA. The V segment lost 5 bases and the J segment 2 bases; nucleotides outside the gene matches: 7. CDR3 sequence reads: CASSPRGRATDTQYF. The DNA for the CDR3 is TGTGCCAGCAGCCCGAGGGGGCGGGCCACAGATACGCAGTATTTT.

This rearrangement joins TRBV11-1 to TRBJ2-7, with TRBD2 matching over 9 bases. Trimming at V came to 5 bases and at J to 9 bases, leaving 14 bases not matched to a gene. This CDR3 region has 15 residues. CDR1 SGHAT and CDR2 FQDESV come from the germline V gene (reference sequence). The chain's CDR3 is CASSPTHSGSSGQYF. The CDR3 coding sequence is TGTGCCAGCAGCCCAACCCATAGCGGGAGCTCGGGGCAGTACTTC. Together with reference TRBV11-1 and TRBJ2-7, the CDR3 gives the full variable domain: EAEVAQSPRYKITEKSQAVAFWCDPISGHATLYWYRQILGQGPELLVQFQDESVVDDSQLPKDRFSAERLKGVDSTLKIQPAELGDSAMYLCASSPTHSGSSGQYFGPGTRLTVT.